The next 22 T cell receptor beta chains were all read from a single sample in a study of PD-L1 blockade in urothelial cancer. The table came from immunoSEQ multiplex PCR; TCRdb's copy has only in-frame clones and leaves some out. The table has about 100,000 clones, roughly nine tenths seen once; the top ten hold roughly 0.93%. The sequencing here drew on PBMCs, taken around atezolizumab (anti-PD-L1) treatment. These receptor sequences come from a woman aged 80 or over with urothelial cancer.

The chain combines TRBV5-4 with TRBJ1-4; 9 nucleotides align to TRBD1. The germline V gene has CDR1 SGHNT and CDR2 YYREEE (reference sequence). The CDR3 has 16 amino acids. V was pared by 4 bases and J by 4 bases, with 8 bases of the junction left unmatched. CDR3: CASSEWTGASNEKLFF. The CDR3 bases are TGTGCCAGCAGCGAATGGACAGGGGCGAGTAATGAAAAACTGTTTTTT.

As DNA, the CDR3 is TGTGCCAGCTCAGGAACGACAGGGGCTTACGACGAGCAGTACTTC. Protein: CASSGTTGAYDEQYF. This sequence joins TRBV18 and TRBJ2-7; TRBD1 matches at 8 bases. In germline, CDR1 is KGHSH, CDR2 LQKENI. Germline trimming cut 5 bases from V and 5 bases from J; bases unmatched to any gene: 11. This CDR3 region has 15 residues.

The J gene is TRBJ2-3, the V gene TRBV11-2, with D possibly TRBD2 on 6 matching bases. V was cut by 5 bases and J by 2 bases, with 11 bases left in between. The CDR3 is made up of 14 amino acids. CDR1 is SGHAT and CDR2 is FQNNGV in the germline V gene. Here the CDR3 DNA reads TGTGCCAGCAGCCCGCGGGATGTCACAGATACGCAGTATTTT. Its translation is CASSPRDVTDTQYF.

The rearrangement uses TRBV19 and TRBJ2-5; TRBD1 matches at 9 bases. Germline values: CDR1 LNHDA, CDR2 SQIVND (reference sequence). V lost 4 bases and J lost 3; bases outside the gene matches: 9. CDR3 length: 16 amino acids. In DNA form, the CDR3 reads TGTGCCAGTAGTACAACACCCCGGGACAGGGAAGAGACCCAGTACTTC. It yields the protein CASSTTPRDREETQYF.

The V and J genes are TRBV7-3 and TRBJ2-1; D possibly corresponds to TRBD2 (6 bases). Trimming pared 7 bases from V and 0 bases from J, leaving 13 bases between. CDR1 SGHTA and CDR2 FQGTGA come from the germline V gene. The CDR3 spans 15 residues. CDR3 sequence (DNA): TGTGCCAGCACCAAAAGGAGGGACTCCTACAATGAGCAGTTCTTC. Protein sequence: CASTKRRDSYNEQFF.

This chain joins TRBV27 and TRBJ1-4; D is perhaps TRBD1 (5 bases). The CDR3 consists of 14 residues. V was clipped by 4 bases and J by 6 bases, with 12 bases between them. Germline CDR1 MNHEY, CDR2 SMNVEV (reference sequence). CDR3 amino acids: CASSYGGGHEKLFF. The DNA for the CDR3 is TGTGCCAGCAGTTACGGGGGGGGTCATGAAAAACTGTTTTTT.

V and J are TRBV18 and TRBJ2-2; 7 nucleotides line up with TRBD1. Germline V gives CDR1 KGHSH, CDR2 LQKENI. Trimming at V came to 3 bases and at J to 1 base, leaving 8 bases not matched to a gene. The CDR3 consists of 17 residues. CDR3 in amino acids: CASSPPKRQGNTGELFF. CDR3 in DNA: TGTGCCAGCTCACCTCCAAAACGACAGGGGAACACCGGGGAGCTGTTTTTT.

This clone has only a few counts. The V call is TRBV14, the J call TRBJ1-1, with D unclear. CDR1 is SGHDN, CDR2 FVKESK, per germline. The CDR3 is 14 residues long. Trimming shortened V by 5 bases and J by 5 bases, and 15 bases separated the two germline ends. CDR3 nucleotide sequence: TGTGCCAGCAGCTCTAAGCGATACTCGACTGAAGCTTTCTTT. Translated: CASSSKRYSTEAFF.

The chain uses TRBV6-6 and TRBJ2-7; the match to TRBD2 covers 7 bases. From germline, CDR1 is MNHNY and CDR2 SVGAGI (reference sequence). The CDR3 is made up of 14 amino acids. Losses at the gene ends were 7 bases for V and 4 bases for J; bases not matched to a gene: 10. The CDR3 loop is CASIEGGSKYEQYF. CDR3 DNA: TGTGCCAGCATTGAGGGCGGGAGTAAGTACGAGCAGTACTTC.

The gene calls are TRBV7-7 and TRBJ2-7, with TRBD1 matching 9 bases. Germline V gene sequence: CDR1 SSHAT, CDR2 FNYEAQ (reference sequence). CDR3 length: 13 residues. J gave up 9 bases and V 5 bases, and 8 bases lay outside the gene matches. The DNA for the CDR3 is TGTGCCAGCAGCCAGGGGACAGGGACTTGGCAGTACTTC. It yields the protein CASSQGTGTWQYF.

The chain is built from TRBV9 and TRBJ1-3, with D perhaps matching TRBD1 (6 bases). The germline V and J ends were trimmed by 2 bases and 0 bases, with 12 bases remaining between them. There are 16 residues in the CDR3. Germline V CDR1 and CDR2: SGDLS, YYNGEE. CDR3 nucleotide sequence: TGTGCCAGCAGCGTTTCAGGGGTTCTCTCTGGAAACACCATATATTTT. It codes for CASSVSGVLSGNTIYF.

The chain employs TRBV28 and TRBJ1-4; 9 nucleotides line up with TRBD1. The CDR3 has 18 amino acids. Germline CDR1 reads MDHEN; CDR2 reads SYDVKM. After removal of 0 bases from V and 0 bases from J, the junction contained 5 bases not matched to a gene. CDR3 sequence reads: CASSLWDRGFATNEKLFF. The CDR3 region has the DNA TGTGCCAGCAGTTTATGGGACAGGGGATTCGCAACTAATGAAAAACTGTTTTTT.

The V call is TRBV18, the J call TRBJ2-4; D is undetermined. The CDR3 loop spans 13 amino acids. V dropped 2 bases and J dropped 7 bases, with 9 bases sitting between them. The germline V gene has CDR1 KGHSH and CDR2 LQKENI. The CDR3, as DNA: TGTGCCAGCTCACCAGCCGTACTGAACATTCAGTACTTC. It codes for CASSPAVLNIQYF.

This rearrangement joins TRBV5-6 to TRBJ2-7; TRBD1 aligns across 9 bases. Per the germline V gene, CDR1 is SGHDT and CDR2 is YYEEEE. This CDR3 is 19 amino acids long. Trimming took 4 bases from V and 2 from J; bases not matched to a gene: 19. CDR3 amino acids: CASSPKTFPGDRVPYEQYF. The CDR3, as DNA: TGTGCCAGCAGCCCAAAAACTTTTCCCGGGGACAGGGTCCCCTACGAGCAGTACTTC. Full variable domain (missing parts from reference TRBV5-6 and TRBJ2-7): DAGVTQSPTHLIKTRGQQVTLRCSPKSGHDTVSWYQQALGQGPQFIFQYYEEEERQRGNFPDRFSGHQFPNYSSELNVNALLLGDSALYLCASSPKTFPGDRVPYEQYFGPGTRLTVT.

The chain links TRBV27 to TRBJ2-1; 7 bases fit TRBD2. Per germline, CDR1 MNHEY and CDR2 SMNVEV (reference sequence). J was trimmed by 7 bases and V by 1 base; bases with no gene match: 1. This CDR3 spans 13 amino acids. The DNA of the CDR3 is TGTGCCAGCAGTTTATGGGAGGGGAATGAGCAGTTCTTC. This gives the protein CASSLWEGNEQFF.

The chain carries TRBV5-4 and TRBJ1-1, with D tentatively TRBD1 (5 bases). CDR3 length: 16 residues. V was cut by 0 bases and J by 1 base, with 13 bases left in between. The germline V gene has CDR1 SGHNT and CDR2 YYREEE (reference sequence). CDR3 sequence (DNA): TGTGCCAGCAGCTTGGCTTCTCGGACATCGAACACTGAAGCTTTCTTT. Translated: CASSLASRTSNTEAFF.

The chain is built from TRBV30 and TRBJ2-1, with 10 bases identical to TRBD2. With V trimmed by 1 base and J by 0 bases, 0 bases remained unmatched. The CDR3 contains 15 residues. The germline V gene encodes CDR1 GTSNPN and CDR2 SVGIG (reference sequence). CDR3 DNA: TGTGCCTGGAGTGCTAGCGGGAGCTCCTACAATGAGCAGTTCTTC. Translated: CAWSASGSSYNEQFF.

The chain carries TRBV27 and TRBJ2-5; the match to TRBD2 covers 7 bases. Germline CDR1 and CDR2: MNHEY and SMNVEV (reference sequence). This CDR3 contains 16 residues. V trimming: 7 bases; J trimming: 6 bases; junction bases outside the gene matches: 17. The DNA of the CDR3 is TGTGCCAGCAACCCTTCGCCGCCGAGCGGGAAAAAGACCCAGTACTTC. Residues: CASNPSPPSGKKTQYF.

On this clone itself: In the same sample, other DNA sequences code for this CDR3. The rearrangement joins TRBV19 to TRBJ2-6; D remains ambiguous. Trimming shortened V by 0 bases and J by 0 bases, and 3 bases separated the two germline ends. CDR1 is LNHDA, CDR2 SQIVND, per germline (reference sequence). The CDR3 is 15 residues long. This CDR3 is CASSIDSSGANVLTF. In nucleotides, the CDR3 is TGTGCCAGTAGTATAGACAGCTCTGGGGCCAACGTCCTGACTTTC.

This clone was recorded once. The V gene is TRBV7-9, the J gene TRBJ1-2; 9 positions match TRBD1. J lost 6 bases, V lost 7 bases, and 9 bases had no gene match. There are 14 residues in the CDR3. Germline assignment: CDR1 SEHNR and CDR2 FQNEAQ (reference sequence). Written as DNA, the CDR3 is TGTGCCAGCACCCTACAGGGGGCGATCGATGGCTACACCTTC. Translated, it gives CASTLQGAIDGYTF.

This chain connects TRBV9 to TRBJ2-7, with D tentatively TRBD2 (5 bases). This CDR3 comprises 15 residues. CDR1 and CDR2 from the germline V gene are SGDLS and YYNGEE. Trimming shortened V by 0 bases and J by 0 bases, and 10 bases separated the two germline ends. CDR3 nucleotide sequence: TGTGCCAGCAGCGTAGGAGGGCAGGCCTCCTACGAGCAGTACTTC. It specifies CASSVGGQASYEQYF.

In its sample, this clone was seen once. This sequence joins TRBV9 and TRBJ1-2; 8 bases match TRBD1. In germline, CDR1 is SGDLS, CDR2 YYNGEE. Trimming removed 2 bases from V and 8 bases from J; junction bases left unmatched: 5. The CDR3 is 13 residues long. The chain's CDR3 is CASSVSDRDGYTF. Written as DNA, the CDR3 is TGTGCCAGCAGCGTCTCGGACAGGGACGGCTACACCTTC.